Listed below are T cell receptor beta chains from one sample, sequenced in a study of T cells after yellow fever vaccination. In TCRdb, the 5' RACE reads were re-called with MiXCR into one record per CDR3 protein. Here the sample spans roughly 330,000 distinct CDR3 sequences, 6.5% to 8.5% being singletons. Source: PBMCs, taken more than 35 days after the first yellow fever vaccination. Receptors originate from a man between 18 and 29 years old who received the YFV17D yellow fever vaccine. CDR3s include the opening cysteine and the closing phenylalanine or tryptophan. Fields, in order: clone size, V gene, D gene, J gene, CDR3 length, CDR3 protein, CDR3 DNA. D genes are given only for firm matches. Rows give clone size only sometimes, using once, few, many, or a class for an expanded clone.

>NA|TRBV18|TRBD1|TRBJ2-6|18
CASSAIDRGRAGANVLTF
TGTGCCAGCTCGGCGATAGACAGGGGGCGCGCTGGGGCCAACGTCCTGACTTTC
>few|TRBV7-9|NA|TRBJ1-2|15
CASSLIPQAPKGYTF
TGTGCCAGCAGCTTAATACCACAGGCCCCGAAGGGCTACACCTTC
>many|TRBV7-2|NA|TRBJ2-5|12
CASSFARETQYF
TGTGCCAGCAGCTTCGCCCGAGAGACCCAGTACTTC
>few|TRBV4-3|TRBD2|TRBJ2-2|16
CASSQELAGAGGELFF
TGCGCCAGCAGCCAAGAGCTAGCGGGGGCCGGCGGGGAGCTGTTTTTT
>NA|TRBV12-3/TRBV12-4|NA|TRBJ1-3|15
CASSFSLYLGNTIYF
TGTGCCAGCAGTTTTAGTCTTTATCTAGGAAACACCATATATTTT
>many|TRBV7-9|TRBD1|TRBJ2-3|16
CASSLGQGESTDTQYF
TGTGCCAGCAGCTTAGGACAGGGGGAGAGCACAGATACGCAGTATTTT
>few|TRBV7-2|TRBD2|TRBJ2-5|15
CASSLLAGEEETQYF
TGTGCCAGCAGCCTACTAGCGGGGGAAGAAGAGACCCAGTACTTC
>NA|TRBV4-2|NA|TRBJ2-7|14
CASSPPRDPSEQYF
TGTGCCAGCAGCCCGCCGAGAGATCCCTCCGAGCAGTACTTC
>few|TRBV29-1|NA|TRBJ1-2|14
CSVEDLPGHYGYTF
TGCAGCGTTGAAGATCTTCCGGGACACTATGGCTACACCTTC
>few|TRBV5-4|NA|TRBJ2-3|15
CASSWGGLDTDTQYF
TGTGCCAGCAGCTGGGGCGGACTTGACACAGATACGCAGTATTTT
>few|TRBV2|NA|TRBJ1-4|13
CASSEGSSEKLFF
TGTGCCAGCAGTGAGGGCTCTAGCGAAAAACTGTTTTTT
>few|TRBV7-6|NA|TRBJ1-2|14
CASSPTGIGYGYTF
TGTGCCAGCAGTCCCACGGGGATTGGCTATGGCTACACCTTC
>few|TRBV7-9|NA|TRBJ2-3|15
CASMGTGPKVDTQYF
TGTGCCAGTATGGGGACGGGACCTAAAGTCGATACGCAGTATTTT
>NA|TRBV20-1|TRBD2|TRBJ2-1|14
CSAPTGTSVYEQFF
TGCAGTGCGCCTACCGGGACTAGCGTCTATGAGCAGTTCTTC
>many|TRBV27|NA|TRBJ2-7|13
CASSVSSSGEQYF
TGTGCCAGCAGTGTTAGCTCCTCGGGCGAGCAGTACTTC
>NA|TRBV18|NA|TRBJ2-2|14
CASSRSRNTGELFF
TGTGCCAGCTCCCGGAGCCGGAACACCGGGGAGCTGTTTTTT
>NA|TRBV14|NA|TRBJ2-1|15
CASSEPRGGYNEQFF
TGTGCCAGCAGCGAACCGAGGGGGGGGTACAATGAGCAGTTCTTC
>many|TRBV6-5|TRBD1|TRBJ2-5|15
CASSYSTGGGKTQYF
TGTGCCAGCAGTTACTCGACAGGGGGCGGGAAGACCCAGTACTTC
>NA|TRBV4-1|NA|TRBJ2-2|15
CASSQEDLNTGELFF
TGCGCCAGCAGCCAAGAGGACTTGAACACCGGGGAGCTGTTTTTT
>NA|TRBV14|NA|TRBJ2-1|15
CASSQEDLSYNEQFF
TGTGCCAGCAGCCAAGAGGATTTGTCCTACAATGAGCAGTTCTTC
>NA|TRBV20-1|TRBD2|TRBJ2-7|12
CSARGLAGEQYF
TGCAGTGCTAGGGGGCTAGCGGGCGAGCAGTACTTC